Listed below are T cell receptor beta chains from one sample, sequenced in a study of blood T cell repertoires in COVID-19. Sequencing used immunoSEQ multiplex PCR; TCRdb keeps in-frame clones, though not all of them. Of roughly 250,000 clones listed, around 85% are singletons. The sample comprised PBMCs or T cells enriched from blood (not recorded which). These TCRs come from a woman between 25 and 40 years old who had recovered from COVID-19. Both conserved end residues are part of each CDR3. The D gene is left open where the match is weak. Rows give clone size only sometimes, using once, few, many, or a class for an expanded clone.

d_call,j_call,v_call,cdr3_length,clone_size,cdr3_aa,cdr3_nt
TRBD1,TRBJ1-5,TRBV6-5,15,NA,CASSAVTGGNQPQHF,TGTGCCAGCAGCGCAGTGACAGGGGGCAATCAGCCCCAGCATTTT
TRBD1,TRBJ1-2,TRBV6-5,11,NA,CASSPGGGYTF,TGTGCCAGCAGCCCAGGGGGAGGCTACACCTTC
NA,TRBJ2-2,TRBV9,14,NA,CASSVVWGAGELFF,TGTGCCAGCAGCGTAGTTTGGGGGGCCGGGGAGCTGTTTTTT
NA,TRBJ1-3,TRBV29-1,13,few,CSVVTALGNTIYF,TGCAGCGTTGTAACAGCCCTAGGAAACACCATATATTTT
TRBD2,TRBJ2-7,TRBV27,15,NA,CASRRLAGPLYEQYF,TGTGCCAGCAGAAGACTAGCGGGACCTCTGTACGAGCAGTACTTC
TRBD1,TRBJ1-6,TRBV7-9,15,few,CASSSGTGRTSPLHF,TGTGCCAGCAGTTCCGGGACAGGGAGGACTTCACCCCTCCACTTT
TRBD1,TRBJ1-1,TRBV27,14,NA,CASSPAGGRPEAFF,TGTGCCAGCAGCCCCGCAGGGGGAAGACCTGAAGCTTTCTTT
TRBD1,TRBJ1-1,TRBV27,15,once,CASSLSRTGTYEAFF,TGTGCCAGCAGTTTATCGAGGACAGGGACCTATGAAGCTTTCTTT
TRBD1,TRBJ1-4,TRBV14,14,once,CASSPRQGAEKLFF,TGTGCCAGCAGCCCTCGACAGGGGGCGGAAAAACTGTTTTTT
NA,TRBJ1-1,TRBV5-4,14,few,CASSSTVTLPEAFF,TGTGCCAGCAGCTCGACAGTCACCCTCCCTGAAGCTTTCTTT
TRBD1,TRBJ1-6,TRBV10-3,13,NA,CAIRWDRDSPLHF,TGTGCCATCAGATGGGACAGGGATTCACCCCTCCACTTT
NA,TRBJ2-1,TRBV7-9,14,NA,CASLGLESYNEQFF,TGTGCCAGCTTAGGACTGGAGTCCTACAATGAGCAGTTCTTC
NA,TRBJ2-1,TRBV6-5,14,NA,CASSPEQGYDEQFF,TGTGCCAGCAGCCCGGAGCAGGGATACGATGAGCAGTTCTTC
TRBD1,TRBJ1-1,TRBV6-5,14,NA,CASGDRGRNTEAFF,TGTGCCAGCGGGGACAGGGGGCGGAACACTGAAGCTTTCTTT
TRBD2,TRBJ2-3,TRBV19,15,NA,CASTPSGRSTDTQYF,TGTGCCAGTACCCCTAGCGGGAGAAGCACAGATACGCAGTATTTT
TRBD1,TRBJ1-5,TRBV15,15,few,CATSILDRGNQPQHF,TGTGCCACCAGCATCCTTGACAGGGGCAATCAGCCCCAGCATTTT
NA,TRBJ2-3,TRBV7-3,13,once,CASSLDEGTTQYF,TGTGCCAGCAGCTTAGACGAGGGTACTACGCAGTATTTT
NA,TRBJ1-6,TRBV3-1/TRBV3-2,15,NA,CASSPNQGYNSPLHF,TGTGCCAGCAGCCCCAATCAGGGATATAATTCACCCCTCCACTTT
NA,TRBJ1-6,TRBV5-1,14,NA,CASSLVGGNSPLHF,TGCGCCAGCAGCTTGGTTGGCGGGAATTCACCCCTCCACTTT
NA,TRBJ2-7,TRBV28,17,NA,CASPDGTPKGLFYEQYF,TGTGCCAGCCCGGACGGGACTCCGAAAGGGTTGTTCTACGAGCAGTACTTC
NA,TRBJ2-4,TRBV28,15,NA,CASSTRQWGKNIQYF,TGTGCCAGCAGTACCCGACAGTGGGGCAAAAACATTCAGTACTTC
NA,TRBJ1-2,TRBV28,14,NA,CASSLSGGLYGYTF,TGTGCCAGCAGTTTATCGGGGGGGCTCTATGGCTACACCTTC
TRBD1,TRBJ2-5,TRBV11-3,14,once,CASSSGQGRQTQYF,TGTGCCAGCAGCTCGGGACAGGGGAGGCAGACCCAGTACTTC
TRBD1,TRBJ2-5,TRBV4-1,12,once,CASSPQGETQYF,TGCGCCAGCAGCCCACAGGGGGAGACCCAGTACTTC
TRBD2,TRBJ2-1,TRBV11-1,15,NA,CASSHPSREGFEQFF,TGTGCCAGCAGCCACCCTTCCCGGGAGGGTTTTGAGCAGTTCTTC
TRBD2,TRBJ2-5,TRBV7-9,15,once,CASSSGWGGRETQYF,TGTGCCAGCAGCTCCGGGTGGGGCGGGAGAGAGACCCAGTACTTC
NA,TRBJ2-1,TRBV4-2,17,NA,CASSQVSASEFYNEQFF,TGTGCCAGCAGCCAAGTCTCCGCTAGCGAATTCTACAATGAGCAGTTCTTC
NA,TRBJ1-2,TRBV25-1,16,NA,CASSEQGFGQGSGYTF,TGTGCCAGCAGTGAACAAGGCTTCGGGCAGGGGAGCGGCTACACCTTC
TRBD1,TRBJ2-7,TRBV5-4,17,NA,CASSNFPGTGVIYEQYF,TGTGCCAGCAGTAACTTCCCGGGGACAGGGGTAATCTACGAGCAGTACTTC
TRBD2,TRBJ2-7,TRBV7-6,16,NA,CASSTPTSGSSYEQYF,TGTGCCAGCAGCACGCCGACTAGCGGCAGCTCCTACGAGCAGTACTTC
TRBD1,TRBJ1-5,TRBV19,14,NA,CASSIQGAQQPQHF,TGTGCCAGTAGTATACAGGGGGCTCAACAGCCCCAGCATTTT
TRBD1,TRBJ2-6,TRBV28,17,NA,CASSWTGRRSGANVLTF,TGTGCCAGCAGCTGGACAGGGAGGCGCTCTGGGGCCAACGTCCTGACTTTC
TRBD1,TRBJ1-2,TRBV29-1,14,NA,CSVAPRTGLYGYTF,TGCAGCGTTGCGCCTCGGACAGGGCTCTATGGCTACACCTTC
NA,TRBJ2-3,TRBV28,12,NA,CASSPQGLKQYF,TGTGCCAGCAGTCCCCAGGGTCTAAAGCAGTATTTT
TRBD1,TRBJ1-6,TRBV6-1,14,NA,CVSSEVTGNSPLHF,TGTGTCAGCAGTGAAGTGACAGGGAATTCACCCCTCCACTTT
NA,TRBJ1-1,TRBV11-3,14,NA,CASSRQGSITEAFF,TGTGCCAGCAGCCGTCAGGGGTCTATCACTGAAGCTTTCTTT
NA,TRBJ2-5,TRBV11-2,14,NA,CASAFGGSRETQYF,TGTGCCAGCGCCTTTGGAGGGTCTAGGGAGACCCAGTACTTC